This T cell receptor (beta chain) was observed in a study of OX40 agonist ivuxolimab in advanced cancers. As regards this clone: What it binds is unknown.

Study-level findings and limits: A proportion of nonresponders additionally exhibited low normalized T-cell clonal expansion.

TCRdb's copy holds only in-frame clones and misses some; the assay was immunoSEQ multiplex PCR. The sample lists about 61,000 clones; just under 90% were seen once. Trimming cost V 0 bases and J 1 base, with 7 bases left between them. The CDR3 consists of 14 residues. Germline lookup yields CDR1 SGHRS and CDR2 YFSETQ. The clonotype originates from an adult with an advanced solid tumor such as melanoma, head and neck, liver or kidney cancer. The sequences come from CD4+ or CD8+ T cells sorted from blood, collected in a trial of the OX40 agonist ivuxolimab. The V and J genes are TRBV5-1 and TRBJ2-5; D is perhaps TRBD1 (5 bases). The CDR3 loop reads CASSLGDSQETQYF. The CDR3 DNA reads as TGCGCCAGCAGCTTGGGCGACAGCCAAGAGACCCAGTACTTC.